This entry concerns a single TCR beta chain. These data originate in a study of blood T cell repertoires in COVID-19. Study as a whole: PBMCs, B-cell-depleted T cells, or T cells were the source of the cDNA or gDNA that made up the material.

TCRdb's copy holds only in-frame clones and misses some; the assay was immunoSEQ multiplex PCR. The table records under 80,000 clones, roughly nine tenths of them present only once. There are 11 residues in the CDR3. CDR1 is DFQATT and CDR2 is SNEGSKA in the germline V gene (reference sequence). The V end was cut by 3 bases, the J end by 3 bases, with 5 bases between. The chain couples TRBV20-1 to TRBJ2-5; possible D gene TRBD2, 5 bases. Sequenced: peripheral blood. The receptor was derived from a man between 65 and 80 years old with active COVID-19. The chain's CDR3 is CSASGEETQYF. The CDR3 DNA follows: TGCAGTGCTAGCGGGGAAGAGACCCAGTACTTC.